Following are 26 T cell receptor beta chains from one sample sequenced in a study of T cells after yellow fever vaccination. TCRdb recomputed calls from the 5' RACE reads with MiXCR, one row per CDR3 protein. The sample includes over 130,000 distinct CDR3 sequences, more than 6% of them seen just once. Sample: CD4+ T cells sorted from PBMCs, taken 5 days after the yellow fever booster vaccination. Receptors were obtained from a man aged 25 to 40 who received the YFV17D yellow fever vaccine.

There are many counts of this clonotype. The genes are TRBV3-1 and TRBJ2-3, with D unclear. This CDR3 has 12 residues. The germline CDR1 and CDR2 sequences are LGHDT and YNNKEL (reference sequence). V lost 2 bases and J 4 bases, leaving 4 bases between the germline ends. CDR3 in DNA: TGTGCCAGCAGCCAACGGGCAGATACGCAGTATTTT. Its translation is CASSQRADTQYF.

In regard to this clonotype: A much larger clone lies one base from this, so it may be a read error. The rearrangement links TRBV5-1 to TRBJ2-7; a possible D gene is TRBD2 (6 bases). Germline V gene sequence: CDR1 SGHRS, CDR2 YFSETQ. The CDR3 has 16 residues. The CDR3 DNA is TGCGCCTGCAGCTTTGGTGGGGGGACGAGCTCCTACGAGCAGTACTTC. Translating it yields CACSFGGGTSSYEQYF.

The table lists this clonotype with a few counts. The chain has TRBV4-3 and TRBJ1-6; 8 positions agree with TRBD1. J lost 10 bases, V lost 0 bases, and 11 bases had no gene match. Germline CDR1 reads LGHNA; CDR2 reads YSLEER. The CDR3 runs to 17 residues. CDR3 loop: CASSQDLRTGRDSPLHF. The CDR3 nucleotides read TGCGCCAGCAGCCAAGATCTTCGGACAGGGAGGGACTCACCCCTCCACTTT.

Comment on this clonotype: This may stem from a read error, because a much larger clone lies one nucleotide away. The chain employs TRBV24-1 and TRBJ2-1; D could derive from TRBD1 or TRBD2 (6 bases each). Deletions cut 2 bases from V and 4 bases from J, with 20 bases between. Germline assignment: CDR1 KGHDR and CDR2 SFDVKD. The CDR3 sequence is 18 residues long. The CDR3 DNA follows: TGTGCCACCAGTGATTCGGGGGCGGTAGAACCGAGTTACAATGAGCAGTTCTTC. Amino acid sequence: CATSDSGAVEPSYNEQFF.

A word on this clonotype: A read error is possible here, since a much larger clone lies one base away. The chain carries TRBV6-2 or TRBV6-3 and TRBJ2-1; D is unclear. The germline CDR1 and CDR2 sequences are MNHEY and SVGEGT. Trimming cost V 5 bases and J 4 bases, with 15 bases left between them. The CDR3 totals 15 residues. This CDR3 is CASSQSVKGYNEQFF. Written as DNA, the CDR3 is TGTGCCAGCAGTCAGAGCGTGAAAGGTTACAATGAGCAGTTCTTC.

The table lists this clonotype with many counts. The rearrangement uses TRBV12-3 or TRBV12-4 and TRBJ1-2; maybe TRBD1 (5 bases). CDR3 size: 11 residues. The V end lost 5 bases, the J end lost 8 bases, and 9 bases lay between the germline ends. In DNA, the CDR3 is TGTGCCAGCAGTACCAGGGAAGGCTACACCTTC. Translated: CASSTREGYTF.

The chain recombines TRBV12-2 with TRBJ2-1; the table's TRBD2 call for D was not verified on the DNA. TRBV12-2 is termed a pseudogene. This CDR3 comprises 17 residues. CDR3 loop: CASRPTTSGRAPHEQFF. Written as DNA, the CDR3 is TGTGCAAGTCGCCCTACGACGAGCGGGAGGGCTCCCCATGAGCAGTTCTTC.

This clonotype came up many times. The chain has TRBV4-2 and TRBJ2-2, with a possible D match to TRBD2 (5 bases). With 2 bases removed from V and 8 bases from J, the gap between germline ends came to 12 bases. Germline CDR1 and CDR2: LGHNA and YNFKEQ. This CDR3 is built from 14 residues. CDR3 nucleotide sequence: TGTGCCAGCAGCCAAATGGTCGGGGTGGGGGAGCTGTTTTTT. Translating it yields CASSQMVGVGELFF.

This clonotype appeared many times. V usage is TRBV20-1 and J usage is TRBJ2-1; 9 bases are a match to TRBD1. The CDR3 runs 15 residues. The V and J ends lost 1 base and 5 bases, in that order; junction bases with no gene match: 6. The germline gives CDR1 DFQATT, CDR2 SNEGSKA (reference sequence). The CDR3 region is CSARVPTGGNNEQFF. CDR3 nucleotides: TGCAGTGCTAGAGTCCCGACAGGGGGAAACAATGAGCAGTTCTTC.

There are many counts of this clonotype. This rearrangement joins TRBV7-9 to TRBJ2-5; no clear D. The V gene's germline CDR1 is SEHNR and CDR2 FQNEAQ (reference sequence). The CDR3 totals 11 residues. Trimming stripped 9 bases from V and 3 bases from J, with 8 bases between. Here the CDR3 reads CASQEEETQYF. The CDR3 DNA sequence: TGTGCCAGTCAGGAAGAAGAGACCCAGTACTTC.

This clonotype came up many times. This chain joins TRBV28 and TRBJ2-7, with 9 positions matching TRBD1. This CDR3 contains 14 residues. CDR1 and CDR2 from the germline V gene are MDHEN and SYDVKM. V trimming: 2 bases; J trimming: 6 bases; junction bases outside the gene matches: 5. CDR3 DNA sequence: TGTGCCAGCAGTTTAGGGACAGGGTTAAGCGAGCAGTACTTC. Translated, it gives CASSLGTGLSEQYF.

On this clonotype: A much larger clone sits a single nucleotide away, making a read error possible. The chain links TRBV7-9 to TRBJ2-2; TRBD2 agrees at 10 bases. CDR1 and CDR2 from the germline V gene are SEHNR and FQNEAQ (reference sequence). This CDR3 region has 16 residues. In DNA form, the CDR3 reads TGTGCCAGCAACCAGGCCGCTAGCGGGAGAACCGGGGAGCCGTTTTTT. Translated, it gives CASNQAASGRTGEPFF.

The chain combines TRBV12-3 or TRBV12-4 with TRBJ2-1, with 8 positions matching TRBD2. Losses at the gene ends were 7 bases for V and 5 bases for J; bases not matched to a gene: 13. The CDR3 totals 16 residues. The CDR3 reads CASTPPRTSRHNEQFF. The CDR3 DNA sequence: TGTGCCAGCACCCCCCCCCGGACTAGCCGACACAATGAGCAGTTCTTC.

Only a few counts were recorded for this clonotype. The chain carries TRBV28 and TRBJ2-5; no reliable D call. This CDR3 is 13 amino acids long. Germline assignment: CDR1 MDHEN and CDR2 SYDVKM. The V end was cut by 2 bases, the J end by 5 bases, with 9 bases between. The CDR3: CASSLEPRETQYF. Written as DNA, the CDR3 is TGTGCCAGCAGTTTAGAGCCCCGTGAGACCCAGTACTTC.

This clonotype was counted at least ten times. The genes are TRBV28 and TRBJ1-2; 7 bases map to TRBD1. Germline lookup yields CDR1 MDHEN and CDR2 SYDVKM. J was trimmed by 8 bases and V by 5 bases; bases with no gene match: 20. This CDR3 has 17 amino acids. In DNA form, the CDR3 reads TGTGCCAGCAGTCCCCCGGGGACAGCTCTGGGTTTGCGGGGCTACACCTTC. This codes for CASSPPGTALGLRGYTF.

The rearrangement joins TRBV6-5 to TRBJ2-1, with unresolved D. V lost 2 bases and J 8 bases, leaving 13 bases between the germline ends. Germline CDR1 and CDR2: MNHEY and SVGAGI. The CDR3 loop spans 14 amino acids. The CDR3 DNA is TGTGCCAGCAGTTACGCCCAGGTTTTGGATGAGCAGTTCTTC. Translating it yields CASSYAQVLDEQFF.

This clonotype was detected ten times or more. The V and J genes are TRBV28 and TRBJ2-3; 8 bases match TRBD2. With 3 bases clipped from V and 3 bases from J, the junction kept 2 bases outside the gene matches. The length of the CDR3 is 14 residues. The germline gives CDR1 MDHEN, CDR2 SYDVKM. The CDR3 bases are TGTGCCAGCAGTTTGCGGGGGGCTACAGATACGCAGTATTTT. Protein product: CASSLRGATDTQYF. Drawing the rest from reference TRBV28 and TRBJ2-3, the complete variable domain is DVKVTQSSRYLVKRTGEKVFLECVQDMDHENMFWYRQDPGLGLRLIYFSYDVKMKEKGDIPEGYSVSREKKERFSLILESASTNQTSMYLCASSLRGATDTQYFGPGTRLTVL.

This clonotype was detected ten times or more. This chain joins TRBV6-1 and TRBJ2-5; D perhaps matches TRBD1 (6 bases). V dropped 7 bases and J dropped 1 base, with 10 bases sitting between them. Looked up from germline, CDR1 is MNHNS and CDR2 is SASEGT. The CDR3 is made up of 13 amino acids. CDR3 in amino acids: CASTDRPQETQYF. The CDR3 DNA is TGTGCCAGCACGGACAGACCCCAAGAGACCCAGTACTTC.

The genes are TRBV28 and TRBJ2-7; TRBD2 agrees at 14 bases. Germline CDR1 MDHEN, CDR2 SYDVKM. CDR3 length: 17 residues. V was clipped by 5 bases and J by 7 bases; unmatched bases: 13. The CDR3 region is CASSPGTSGGRRGEQYF. In nucleotides, the CDR3 is TGTGCCAGCAGTCCGGGGACTAGCGGGGGCCGTCGGGGTGAGCAGTACTTC.

This clonotype has ten or more counts. V gene TRBV5-1 combines with J gene TRBJ2-5, with TRBD2 as a possible D gene (6 bases). V shed 0 bases and J shed 5 bases, with 14 bases lying between them. The germline gives CDR1 SGHRS, CDR2 YFSETQ. The CDR3 runs 15 residues. For the CDR3, the DNA is TGCGCCAGCAGCTTGGCAGGAGGGAGAAGCGAGACCCAGTACTTC. Encoded protein: CASSLAGGRSETQYF.

This clonotype was found many times. V is TRBV20-1 and J is TRBJ2-2, with D possibly matching TRBD1 (5 bases). Germline V gene sequence: CDR1 DFQATT, CDR2 SNEGSKA (reference sequence). The CDR3 sequence is 15 residues long. Trimming cost V 1 base and J 0 bases, with 9 bases left between them. The CDR3 reads CSARARTPNTGELFF. The CDR3 nucleotides read TGCAGTGCTAGAGCTAGGACACCGAACACCGGGGAGCTGTTTTTT.

In this sample, this clonotype turned up many times. The genes are TRBV5-1 and TRBJ2-7; D remains ambiguous. The CDR3 extends over 14 amino acids. Trimming removed 0 bases at V and 2 bases at J, with 9 bases between. Looked up from germline, CDR1 is SGHRS and CDR2 is YFSETQ. The CDR3 loop is CASSLVGFTYEQYF. The CDR3 region has the DNA TGCGCCAGCAGCTTGGTTGGGTTTACCTACGAGCAGTACTTC.

There are many counts of this clonotype. The V and J genes are TRBV7-2 and TRBJ2-2; a weak D match, TRBD2 (6 bases). V was pared by 1 base and J by 4 bases, with 10 bases between. This CDR3 is built from 15 residues. Looked up from germline, CDR1 is SGHTA and CDR2 is FQGNSA. The chain's CDR3 is CASSLGLTSTGELFF. Here the CDR3 DNA reads TGTGCCAGCAGCTTAGGGTTGACTAGCACCGGGGAGCTGTTTTTT.

On this clonotype itself: This may come from a read error, since a much larger clone is one base off. V and J are TRBV10-2 and TRBJ2-7, with a tentative D call TRBD2 (6 bases). The CDR3 totals 14 residues. The germline gives CDR1 WSHSY, CDR2 SAAADI. V shed 10 bases and J shed 1 base, with 17 bases lying between them. CDR3 nucleotides: TGCGCCATCAACGTAGCGGCGGGGTCCTACGAGCAGTACTTC. It translates to CAINVAAGSYEQYF.

This clonotype was seen repeatedly, ten times or more. The chain links TRBV28 to TRBJ2-1, with no clear D. Germline values: CDR1 MDHEN, CDR2 SYDVKM. The length of the CDR3 is 13 residues. V gave up 3 bases and J gave up 2 bases, with 5 bases separating them. The CDR3 bases are TGTGCCAGCAGTTTTGATCCCTACAATGAGCAGTTCTTC. It encodes CASSFDPYNEQFF.

This clonotype was seen ten or more times. This rearrangement joins TRBV28 to TRBJ1-1, with 10 bases fitting TRBD1. The J segment lost 0 bases and the V segment lost 9 bases, leaving 4 bases of the junction unmatched. This CDR3 is 14 amino acids long. Germline values: CDR1 MDHEN, CDR2 SYDVKM. CDR3 DNA: TGTGCCAGTTCGGGACAGGGGATGAACACTGAAGCTTTCTTT. Translating gives CASSGQGMNTEAFF.